What follows are 24 T cell receptor beta chains derived from one specimen sequenced in a study of CDR3 diversity in severe acne. TCRdb independently ran MiXCR on the PCR reads; one entry per CDR3 protein. The sample yields around 85,000 distinct CDR3 sequences, about half seen once. Sequencing was carried out using blood. The receptors come from a male donor with severe acne vulgaris.

This clonotype appeared a few times. The rearrangement links TRBV2 to TRBJ2-4, with D maybe TRBD2 (5 bases). Germline lookup yields CDR1 SNHLY and CDR2 FYNNEI. This CDR3 is built from 13 residues. V was shortened by 2 bases and J by 8 bases, with 10 bases between the two germline ends. The CDR3 DNA reads TGTGCCAGCAGTGAACGCAGGCGGGACATTCAGTACTTC. Protein product: CASSERRRDIQYF.

This clonotype has at least ten counts. J is TRBJ2-1 and V is TRBV29-1; D is uncertain. Trimming cost V 2 bases and J 4 bases, with 18 bases left between them. The germline CDR1 and CDR2 sequences are SQVTM and ANQGSEA. There are 16 residues in the CDR3. CDR3 protein: CSVESPDRRSYNEQFF. In nucleotides, the CDR3 is TGCAGCGTTGAATCTCCTGACCGGCGTTCGTACAATGAGCAGTTCTTC.

On this clonotype itself: A much larger clone lies a single base off, so this may be a read error. The rearrangement links TRBV7-8 to TRBJ1-6, with 7 positions matching TRBD1. Germline CDR1 SGHVS, CDR2 FQNEAQ. The CDR3 extends over 16 amino acids. The CDR3 bases are TGTGTCAGCAGCAAGGGGGCTAGCTCCTATAATTCACCCCTCCACTTT. It translates to CVSSKGASSYNSPLHF.

CDR3 in amino acids: CASSDYGAETGELFF. CDR3 bases: TGTGCCAGCAGTGATTACGGGGCGGAGACCGGGGAGCTGTTTTTT. The chain combines TRBV2 with TRBJ2-2; possibly TRBD1 or TRBD2 for D (5 bases each). The ends were cut back, 3 bases at V and 5 bases at J, with 13 bases in the middle. This CDR3 region has 15 residues. Germline lookup yields CDR1 SNHLY and CDR2 FYNNEI.

In its sample, this clonotype was seen many times. The V call is TRBV14, the J call TRBJ1-1; D is ambiguous. The CDR3 length is 12 residues. Per germline, CDR1 SGHDN and CDR2 FVKESK. Trimming cost V 6 bases and J 5 bases, with 10 bases left between them. The CDR3 protein is CASRHLGTEAFF. CDR3 bases: TGTGCCAGCAGACACTTGGGGACTGAAGCTTTCTTT.

This clonotype was observed at least ten times. The rearrangement links TRBV9 to TRBJ2-7; D is tentatively TRBD1 or TRBD2 (7 bases each). The V end was cut by 3 bases, the J end by 5 bases, with 15 bases between. This CDR3 has 14 residues. In germline, CDR1 is SGDLS, CDR2 YYNGEE. The CDR3 reads CASSAGGGPHEQYF. CDR3 DNA sequence: TGTGCCAGCAGCGCAGGGGGAGGGCCCCACGAGCAGTACTTC.

The CDR3 nucleotides are TGCAGCGTTGAGACCCAGGGGGGAACTGAAGCTTTCTTT. It yields the protein CSVETQGGTEAFF. The chain employs TRBV29-1 and TRBJ1-1, with 7 positions matching TRBD1. From germline, CDR1 is SQVTM and CDR2 ANQGSEA. The V segment lost 3 bases and the J segment 5 bases; nucleotides outside the gene matches: 6. The CDR3 loop spans 13 amino acids.

The chain has TRBV11-2 and TRBJ1-2; the D is unclear. The germline V and J ends were trimmed by 3 bases and 5 bases, with 13 bases remaining between them. CDR3 length: 14 residues. Germline V gene sequence: CDR1 SGHAT, CDR2 FQNNGV. The CDR3 nucleotides read TGTGCCAGCAGCTTCGAAGGGTCCCCGTATGGCTACACCTTC. It codes for CASSFEGSPYGYTF.

This clonotype has ten or more counts. The chain employs TRBV7-9 and TRBJ2-1; TRBD2 might be the D (6 bases). CDR1 SEHNR and CDR2 FQNEAQ come from the germline V gene (reference sequence). V gave up 5 bases and J gave up 10 bases, with 15 bases separating them. CDR3 size: 13 residues. DNA of the CDR3: TGTGCCAGCAGCCCAAGGAGCGGGTGGGAGCAGTTCTTC. It translates to CASSPRSGWEQFF.

The V gene is TRBV25-1, the J gene TRBJ1-5; D perhaps matches TRBD1 (5 bases). The CDR3 extends over 15 amino acids. Trimming pared 4 bases from V and 4 bases from J, leaving 14 bases between. Germline V gene sequence: CDR1 MGHDK, CDR2 SYGVNS. The CDR3: CASSGVDGANQPQHF. The DNA of the CDR3 is TGTGCCAGCAGTGGGGTGGACGGGGCTAATCAGCCCCAGCATTTT. Drawing the rest from reference TRBV25-1 and TRBJ1-5, the complete variable domain is EADIYQTPRYLVIGTGKKITLECSQTMGHDKMYWYQQDPGMELHLIHYSYGVNSTEKGDLSSESTVSRIRTEHFPLTLESARPSHTSQYLCASSGVDGANQPQHFGDGTRLSIL.

This clonotype was picked up a small number of times. The V call is TRBV5-5, the J call TRBJ1-2; tentative D call: TRBD1 (6 bases). CDR1 and CDR2 from the germline V gene are SGHKS and YYEKEE (reference sequence). This CDR3 spans 16 amino acids. With 3 bases removed from V and 4 bases from J, the gap between germline ends came to 19 bases. The CDR3 coding sequence is TGTGCCAGCAGCTCCGAGGTGACAGGTGGAACCTATGGCTACACCTTC. Amino acids: CASSSEVTGGTYGYTF.

This sequence joins TRBV24-1 and TRBJ2-7; D is perhaps TRBD2 (6 bases). V lost 3 bases to trimming and J lost 6 bases, with 14 bases between them. This CDR3 has 14 residues. Germline V CDR1 and CDR2: KGHDR, SFDVKD. CDR3 nucleotide sequence: TGTGCCACCAGTGATCCGTCGGAGGGCGTCGAGCAGTACTTC. Its translation: CATSDPSEGVEQYF.

Notes on this clonotype: The junction differs from germline at one of its ends, possibly a read error. This chain uses TRBV24-1 with TRBJ1-5; the match to TRBD1 covers 8 bases. The CDR3 totals 15 residues. CDR1 is KGHDR, CDR2 SFDVKD, per germline. The CDR3 region has the DNA TGTGCTACCAGTGCGGCCGACAGGGGAAATCAGCCCCAGCATTTT. The encoded protein is CATSAADRGNQPQHF.

There are many counts of this clonotype. The V gene is TRBV20-1, the J gene TRBJ2-7, with TRBD2 matching 7 bases. Unmatched junction bases numbered 9, after V lost 3 bases and J lost 7 bases. The CDR3 length is 13 residues. CDR1 is DFQATT and CDR2 is SNEGSKA in the germline V gene (reference sequence). The CDR3 reads CSAREGLLGEQYV. In DNA, the CDR3 is TGCAGTGCTAGGGAGGGACTATTGGGTGAGCAGTACGTC.

This clonotype was counted between two and nine times. The J gene is TRBJ2-1, the V gene TRBV20-1; the match to TRBD2 covers 11 bases. This CDR3 is 16 amino acids long. Germline V gene data show CDR1 as DFQATT and CDR2 as SNEGSKA (reference sequence). With V trimmed by 4 bases and J by 0 bases, 5 bases remained unmatched. The CDR3, as DNA: TGCAGTGCTACTAGCGGGAGGACCCGCTCCTACAATGAGCAGTTCTTC. It yields the protein CSATSGRTRSYNEQFF.

At least ten counts were recorded for this clonotype. This sequence joins TRBV5-6 and TRBJ2-1, with D unclear. The CDR3 runs to 15 residues. Per the germline V gene, CDR1 is SGHDT and CDR2 is YYEEEE. V was cut by 1 base and J by 8 bases, with 16 bases left in between. The DNA of the CDR3 is TGTGCCAGCAGCTTGTTGGGCGCCGGATGGGATGAGCAGTTCTTC. Translating it yields CASSLLGAGWDEQFF.

As for this clonotype: Relative to the germline gene, one junction end is altered; a read error may explain this. V usage is TRBV5-1 and J usage is TRBJ2-3, with D maybe TRBD1 (5 bases). Germline V gene data show CDR1 as SGHRS and CDR2 as YFSETQ. The CDR3 covers 12 residues. The CDR3 spells CASSYSTGTQYF. DNA of the CDR3: TGCGCCAGCAGCTATAGCACAGGTACGCAGTATTTT. Supplemented by reference TRBV5-1 and TRBJ2-3, the full variable domain reads KAGVTQTPRYLIKTRGQQVTLSCSPISGHRSVSWYQQTPGQGLQFLFEYFSETQRNKGNFPGRFSGRQFSNSRSEMNVSTLELGDSALYLCASSYSTGTQYFGPGTRLTVL.

This clonotype was counted at least ten times. V usage is TRBV7-8 and J usage is TRBJ1-1; the match to TRBD1 covers 8 bases. The CDR3 extends over 12 amino acids. J was trimmed by 11 bases and V by 5 bases; bases with no gene match: 7. Germline V gives CDR1 SGHVS, CDR2 FQNEAQ. CDR3 sequence: CASSLDRQGAFF. Here the CDR3 DNA reads TGTGCCAGCAGCCTAGACCGACAGGGGGCTTTCTTT.

The J gene is TRBJ1-5, the V gene TRBV19; D unresolved. CDR3 length: 15 residues. Germline CDR1 reads LNHDA; CDR2 reads SQIVND (reference sequence). V gave up 1 base and J gave up 0 bases, with 7 bases separating them. CDR3 DNA sequence: TGTGCCAGTAGTATAGCCAGCTATAGCAATCAGCCCCAGCATTTT. It encodes CASSIASYSNQPQHF.

This sequence joins TRBV29-1 and TRBJ1-2, with a tentative D call TRBD1 (5 bases). CDR1 SQVTM and CDR2 ANQGSEA come from the germline V gene. V was pared by 8 bases and J by 9 bases, with 22 bases between. CDR3 length: 13 amino acids. CDR3 coding DNA: TGCAGCTTCCTAAGGGACGGAGGTCGGAGCTACACCTTC. Its translation is CSFLRDGGRSYTF.

Remarks on this clonotype: Given a much more abundant clone one base away, this may be a read error. No conserved phenylalanine or tryptophan ends this CDR3, so it is likely a read error. The chain is built from TRBV10-2 and TRBJ2-1; D may be TRBD2 (5 bases). The CDR3 length is 14 residues. CDR1 WSHSY and CDR2 SAAADI come from the germline V gene. Trimming took off 0 bases at V and 10 bases at J, with 13 bases between the two ends. CDR3 region: CASSESKRVREQFV. The CDR3 DNA sequence: TGCGCCAGCAGTGAGTCTAAGAGGGTCCGGGAGCAGTTCGTC.

This clonotype was picked up many times. The genes are TRBV2 and TRBJ2-7; 8 nucleotides agree with TRBD2. The germline CDR1 and CDR2 sequences are SNHLY and FYNNEI. After removal of 9 bases from V and 2 bases from J, the junction contained 3 bases not matched to a gene. This CDR3 contains 12 residues. Written as DNA, the CDR3 is TGTGCCAGTCTCGGGGGGGCCTACGAGCAGTACTTC. It yields the protein CASLGGAYEQYF.

The sample holds many counts of this clonotype. This chain links TRBV7-6 with TRBJ2-1, with 8 bases matching TRBD1. V lost 3 bases to trimming and J lost 5 bases; unmatched junction nucleotides: 3. The germline gives CDR1 SGHVS, CDR2 FNYEAQ. CDR3 length: 14 residues. CDR3 nucleotide sequence: TGTGCCAGCAGCTTTGAGACAGGGGACAATGAGCAGTTCTTC. Amino acid sequence: CASSFETGDNEQFF.

This clonotype was seen a handful of times. It may be a read error: a sequence one base away is much more abundant. As the CDR3 is not closed by the conserved phenylalanine or tryptophan, this likely results from a read error. The chain has TRBV7-9 and TRBJ2-2; D gene uncertain. CDR3 size: 16 residues. V lost 1 base to trimming and J lost 5 bases, with 14 bases between them. The germline CDR1 and CDR2 sequences are SEHNR and FQNEAQ (reference sequence). This chain's CDR3 is CASSLGGRTATGELFL. The CDR3 DNA follows: TGTGCCAGCAGCTTAGGAGGCCGGACCGCGACCGGGGAGCTGTTTTTG.